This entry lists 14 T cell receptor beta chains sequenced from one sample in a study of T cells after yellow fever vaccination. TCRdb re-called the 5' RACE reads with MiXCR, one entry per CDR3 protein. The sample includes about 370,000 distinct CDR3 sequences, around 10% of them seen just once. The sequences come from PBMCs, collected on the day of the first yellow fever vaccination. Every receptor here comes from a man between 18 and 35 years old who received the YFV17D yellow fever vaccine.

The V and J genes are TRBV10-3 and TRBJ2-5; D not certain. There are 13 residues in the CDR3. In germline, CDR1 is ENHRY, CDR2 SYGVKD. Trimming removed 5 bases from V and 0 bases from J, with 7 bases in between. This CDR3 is CAISRPYQETQYF. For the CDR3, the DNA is TGTGCCATCAGTCGACCGTACCAAGAGACCCAGTACTTC.

DNA for the CDR3: TGCAGTGCTAGAGACTCCAGGTACGGGTCCACTGAAGCTTTCTTT. Encoded protein: CSARDSRYGSTEAFF. J is TRBJ1-1 and V is TRBV20-1; D is unclear. Deletions cut 0 bases from V and 4 bases from J, with 15 bases between. The germline CDR1 and CDR2 sequences are DFQATT and SNEGSKA (reference sequence). This CDR3 region has 15 residues.

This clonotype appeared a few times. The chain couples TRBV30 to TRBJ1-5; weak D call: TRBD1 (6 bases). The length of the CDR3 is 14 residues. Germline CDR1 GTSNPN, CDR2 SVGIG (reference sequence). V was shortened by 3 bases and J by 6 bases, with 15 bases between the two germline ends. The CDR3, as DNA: TGTGCCTGGAGCTTGGGGGCAGCCGGTCAGCCCCAGCATTTT. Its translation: CAWSLGAAGQPQHF.

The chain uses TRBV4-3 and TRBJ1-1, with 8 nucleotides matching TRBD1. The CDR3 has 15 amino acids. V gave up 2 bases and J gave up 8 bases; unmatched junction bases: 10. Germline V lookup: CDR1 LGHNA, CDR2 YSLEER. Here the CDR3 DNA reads TGCGCCAGCAGCCAAACGACAGGGGTCACCTCGGAAGCTTTCTTT. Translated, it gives CASSQTTGVTSEAFF.

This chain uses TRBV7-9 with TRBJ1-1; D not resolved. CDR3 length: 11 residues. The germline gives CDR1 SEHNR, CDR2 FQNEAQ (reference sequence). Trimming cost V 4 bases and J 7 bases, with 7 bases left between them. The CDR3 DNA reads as TGTGCCAGCAGCTCTTTGGGTGAAGCTTTCTTT. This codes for CASSSLGEAFF.

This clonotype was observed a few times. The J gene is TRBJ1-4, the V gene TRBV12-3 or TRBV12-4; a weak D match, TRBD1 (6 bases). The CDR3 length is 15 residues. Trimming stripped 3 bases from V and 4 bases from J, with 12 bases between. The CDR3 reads CASSLWGQGNEKLFF. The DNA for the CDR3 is TGTGCCAGCAGTTTGTGGGGGCAGGGTAATGAAAAACTGTTTTTT.

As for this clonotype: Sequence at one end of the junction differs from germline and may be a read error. CDR3 protein: CASDLGTGADNEQFF. The CDR3 nucleotides are TGTGCTAGTGATTTGGGAACCGGGGCCGACAATGAGCAGTTCTTC. The rearrangement links TRBV12-5 to TRBJ2-1, with D perhaps TRBD1 or TRBD2 (5 bases each). CDR3 size: 15 residues. The germline V gene encodes CDR1 LGHNT and CDR2 FRNRAP.

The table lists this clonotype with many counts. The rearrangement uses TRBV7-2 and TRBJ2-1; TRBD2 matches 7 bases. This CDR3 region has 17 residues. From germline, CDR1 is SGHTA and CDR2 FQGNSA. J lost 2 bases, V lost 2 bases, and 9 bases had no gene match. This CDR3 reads CASSLNVGGGPYNEQFF. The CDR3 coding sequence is TGTGCCAGCAGCTTAAATGTGGGCGGGGGACCCTACAATGAGCAGTTCTTC.

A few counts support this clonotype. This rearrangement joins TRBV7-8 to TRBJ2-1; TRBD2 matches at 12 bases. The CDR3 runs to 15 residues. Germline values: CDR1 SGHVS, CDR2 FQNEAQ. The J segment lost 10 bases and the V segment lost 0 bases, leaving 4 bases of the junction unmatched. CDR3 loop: CASSLALAGGQEQFF. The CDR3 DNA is TGTGCCAGCAGCTTAGCGCTAGCGGGGGGGCAAGAGCAGTTCTTC.

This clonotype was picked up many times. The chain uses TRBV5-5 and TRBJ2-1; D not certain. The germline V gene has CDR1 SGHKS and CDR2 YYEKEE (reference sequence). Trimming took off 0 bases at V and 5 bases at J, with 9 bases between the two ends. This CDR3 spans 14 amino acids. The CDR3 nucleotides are TGTGCCAGCAGCTTGGAGCCTCTCGACAATGAGCAGTTCTTC. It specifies CASSLEPLDNEQFF.

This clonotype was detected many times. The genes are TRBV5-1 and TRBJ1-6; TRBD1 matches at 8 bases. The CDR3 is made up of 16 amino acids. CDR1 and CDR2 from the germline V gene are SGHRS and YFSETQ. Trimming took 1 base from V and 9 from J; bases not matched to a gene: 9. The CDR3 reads CASSLSPGQETSPLHF. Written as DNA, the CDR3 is TGCGCCAGCAGCTTGTCGCCGGGACAGGAGACTTCACCCCTCCACTTT.

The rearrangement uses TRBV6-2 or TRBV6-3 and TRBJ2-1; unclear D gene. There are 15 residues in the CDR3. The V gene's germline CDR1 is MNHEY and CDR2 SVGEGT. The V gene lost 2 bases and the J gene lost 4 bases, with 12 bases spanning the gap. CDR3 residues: CASSYPRSDYNEQFF. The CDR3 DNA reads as TGTGCCAGCAGTTACCCCCGGTCAGATTACAATGAGCAGTTCTTC.

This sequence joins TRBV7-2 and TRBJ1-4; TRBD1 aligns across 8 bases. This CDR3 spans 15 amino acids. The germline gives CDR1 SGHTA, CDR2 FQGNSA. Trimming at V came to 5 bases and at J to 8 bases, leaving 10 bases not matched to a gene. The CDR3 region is CASSPTGDRWEKLFF. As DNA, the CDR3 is TGTGCCAGCAGCCCGACAGGGGATCGGTGGGAAAAACTGTTTTTT.

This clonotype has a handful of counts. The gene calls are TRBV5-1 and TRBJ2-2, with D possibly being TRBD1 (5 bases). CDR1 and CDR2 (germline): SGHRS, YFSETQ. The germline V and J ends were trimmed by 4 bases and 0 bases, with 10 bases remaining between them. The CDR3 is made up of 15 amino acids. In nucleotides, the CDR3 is TGCGCCAGCAGCCAGACGACAGCGAACACCGGGGAGCTGTTTTTT. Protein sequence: CASSQTTANTGELFF. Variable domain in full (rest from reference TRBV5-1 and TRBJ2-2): KAGVTQTPRYLIKTRGQQVTLSCSPISGHRSVSWYQQTPGQGLQFLFEYFSETQRNKGNFPGRFSGRQFSNSRSEMNVSTLELGDSALYLCASSQTTANTGELFFGEGSRLTVL.